The 3 T cell receptor beta chains presented below share a single source sample, sequenced in a study of cytomegalovirus exposure and HLA in healthy donors. Primers: 60 Vbeta forward and 13 Jbeta reverse. TCRdb's copy holds only in-frame clones and misses some; the assay was immunoSEQ multiplex PCR. The sample contains about 60,000 clones, approximately 71% of which appear only once. The sequenced sample was PBMCs. Receptor source: a man aged 35 to 55 in good health and CMV-seropositive.

With respect to this clone: Other DNA sequences in this sample translate to the same CDR3. The chain joins TRBV6-1 to TRBJ2-3, with 14 positions matching TRBD2. CDR1 and CDR2 (germline): MNHNS, SASEGT. The CDR3 has 15 amino acids. With 4 bases clipped from V and 3 bases from J, the junction kept 0 bases outside the gene matches. CDR3 DNA sequence: TGTGCCAGCAGTGGACTAGCGGGGGGGACAGATACGCAGTATTTT. It codes for CASSGLAGGTDTQYF.

The chain couples TRBV2 to TRBJ2-5, with D perhaps matching TRBD1 (5 bases). This CDR3 is 13 amino acids long. CDR1 SNHLY and CDR2 FYNNEI come from the germline V gene. The V end lost 6 bases, the J end lost 1 base, and 9 bases lay between the germline ends. CDR3 in DNA: TGTGCCAGCAGGGACAAGGGCCAAGAGACCCAGTACTTC. It translates to CASRDKGQETQYF.

The J gene is TRBJ1-1, the V gene TRBV5-1; D remains unclear. The CDR3 sequence is 17 residues long. Germline-derived CDR1 and CDR2 are SGHRS and YFSETQ. V lost 8 bases and J 3 bases, leaving 26 bases between the germline ends. CDR3 protein: CARTLRTFWREHTEAFF. The CDR3 region has the DNA TGCGCCAGAACTCTTCGAACCTTTTGGAGGGAGCACACTGAAGCTTTCTTT.